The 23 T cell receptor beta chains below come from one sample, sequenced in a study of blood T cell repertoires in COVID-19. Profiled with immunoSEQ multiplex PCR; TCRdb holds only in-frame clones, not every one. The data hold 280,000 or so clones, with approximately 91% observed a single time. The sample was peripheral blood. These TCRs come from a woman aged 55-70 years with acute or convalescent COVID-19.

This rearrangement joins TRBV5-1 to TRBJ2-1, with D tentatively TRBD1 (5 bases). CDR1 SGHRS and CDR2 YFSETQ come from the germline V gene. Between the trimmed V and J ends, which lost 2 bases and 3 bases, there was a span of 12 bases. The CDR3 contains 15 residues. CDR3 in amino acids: CASSLVGPGYNEQFF. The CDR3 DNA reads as TGCGCCAGCAGCTTAGTGGGGCCGGGCTACAATGAGCAGTTCTTC.

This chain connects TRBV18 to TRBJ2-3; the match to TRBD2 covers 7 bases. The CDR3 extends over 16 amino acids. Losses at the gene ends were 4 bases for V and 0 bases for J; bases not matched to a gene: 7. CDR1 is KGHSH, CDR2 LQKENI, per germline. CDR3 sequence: CASSRTSVTSTDTQYF. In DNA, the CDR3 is TGTGCCAGCTCACGAACTAGCGTCACTAGCACAGATACGCAGTATTTT.

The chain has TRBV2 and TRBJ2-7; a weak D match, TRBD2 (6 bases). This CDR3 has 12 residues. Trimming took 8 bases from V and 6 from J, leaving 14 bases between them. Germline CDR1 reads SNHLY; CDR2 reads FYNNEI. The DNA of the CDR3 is TGTGCCAGCTTGGGGGGACTTACCGAGCAGTACTTC. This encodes CASLGGLTEQYF. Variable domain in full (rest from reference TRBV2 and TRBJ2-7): EPEVTQTPSHQVTQMGQEVILRCVPISNHLYFYWYRQILGQKVEFLVSFYNNEISEKSEIFDDQFSVERPDGSNFTLKIRSTKLEDSAMYFCASLGGLTEQYFGPGTRLTVT.

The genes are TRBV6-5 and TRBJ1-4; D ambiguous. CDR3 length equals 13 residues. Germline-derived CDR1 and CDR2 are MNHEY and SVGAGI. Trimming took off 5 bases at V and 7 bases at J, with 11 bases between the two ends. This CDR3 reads CASSPSGVEKLFF. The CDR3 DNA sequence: TGTGCCAGCAGTCCCTCCGGGGTTGAAAAACTGTTTTTT.

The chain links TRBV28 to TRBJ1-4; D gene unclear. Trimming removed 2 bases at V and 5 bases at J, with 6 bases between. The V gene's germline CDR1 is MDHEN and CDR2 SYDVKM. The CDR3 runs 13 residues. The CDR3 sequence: CASSLRQNEKLFF. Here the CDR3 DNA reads TGTGCCAGCAGTTTAAGACAAAATGAAAAACTGTTTTTT.

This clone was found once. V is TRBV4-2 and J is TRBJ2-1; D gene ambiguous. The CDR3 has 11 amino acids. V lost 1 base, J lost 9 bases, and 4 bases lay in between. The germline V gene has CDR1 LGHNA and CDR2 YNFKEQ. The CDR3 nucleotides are TGTGCCAGCAGCCAAGGAGCTGAGCAGTTCTTC. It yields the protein CASSQGAEQFF.

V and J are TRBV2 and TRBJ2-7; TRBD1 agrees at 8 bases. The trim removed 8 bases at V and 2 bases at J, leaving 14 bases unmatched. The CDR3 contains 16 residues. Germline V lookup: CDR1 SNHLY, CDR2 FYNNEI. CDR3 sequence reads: CASDALIGQGTYEQYF. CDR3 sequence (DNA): TGTGCCAGCGACGCGCTGATCGGACAGGGCACCTACGAGCAGTACTTC.

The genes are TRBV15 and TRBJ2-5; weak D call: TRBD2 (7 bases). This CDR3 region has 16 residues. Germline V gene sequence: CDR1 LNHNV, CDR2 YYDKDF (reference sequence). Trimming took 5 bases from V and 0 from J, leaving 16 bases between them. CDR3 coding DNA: TGTGCCACCAGCGGGCGCGGGGGCCCGTACCAAGAGACCCAGTACTTC. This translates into CATSGRGGPYQETQYF. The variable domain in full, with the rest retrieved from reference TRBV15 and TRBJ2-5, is DAMVIQNPRYQVTQFGKPVTLSCSQTLNHNVMYWYQQKSSQAPKLLFHYYDKDFNNEADTPDNFQSRRPNTSFCFLDIRSPGLGDTAMYLCATSGRGGPYQETQYFGPGTRLLVL.

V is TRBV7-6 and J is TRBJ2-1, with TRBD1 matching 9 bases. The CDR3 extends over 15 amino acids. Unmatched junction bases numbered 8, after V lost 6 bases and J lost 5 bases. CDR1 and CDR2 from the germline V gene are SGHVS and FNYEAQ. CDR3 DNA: TGTGCCAGCAGGCCCGGGACAGGGTTTAACAATGAGCAGTTCTTC. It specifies CASRPGTGFNNEQFF.

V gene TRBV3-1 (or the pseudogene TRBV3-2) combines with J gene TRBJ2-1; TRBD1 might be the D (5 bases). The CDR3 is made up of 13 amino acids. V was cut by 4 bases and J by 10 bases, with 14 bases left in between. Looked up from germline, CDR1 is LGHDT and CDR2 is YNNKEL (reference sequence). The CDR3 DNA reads TGTGCCAGCAGCCCACCTGGGGCTTTGGAGCAGTTCTTC. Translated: CASSPPGALEQFF.

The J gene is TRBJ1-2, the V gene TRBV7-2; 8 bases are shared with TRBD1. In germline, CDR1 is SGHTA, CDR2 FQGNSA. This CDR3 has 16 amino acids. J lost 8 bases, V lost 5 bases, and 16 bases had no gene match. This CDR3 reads CASSRDPGTGYRGYTF. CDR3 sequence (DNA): TGTGCCAGCAGCAGGGATCCCGGGACAGGTTATCGGGGCTACACCTTC.

As DNA, the CDR3 is TGCAGCGTTGAGAGGGGGAGTCTCTACAATGAGCAGTTCTTC. The encoded protein is CSVERGSLYNEQFF. The chain has TRBV29-1 and TRBJ2-1; perhaps TRBD1 as D (6 bases). Germline V gene lookup returns CDR1 SQVTM and CDR2 ANQGSEA. The CDR3 extends over 14 amino acids. V dropped 3 bases and J dropped 3 bases, with 12 bases sitting between them.

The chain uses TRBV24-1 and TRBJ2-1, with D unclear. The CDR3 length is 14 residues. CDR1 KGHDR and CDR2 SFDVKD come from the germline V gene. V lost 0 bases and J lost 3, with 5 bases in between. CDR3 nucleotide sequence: TGTGCCACCAGTGATTTGGTCAGCTACAATGAGCAGTTCTTC. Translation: CATSDLVSYNEQFF.

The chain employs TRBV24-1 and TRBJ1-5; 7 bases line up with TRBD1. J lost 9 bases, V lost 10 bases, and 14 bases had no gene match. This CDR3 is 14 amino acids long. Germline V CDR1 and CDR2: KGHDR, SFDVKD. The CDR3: CATSTGQGGRPQHF. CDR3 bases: TGTGCCACTAGCACCGGGCAGGGGGGTCGGCCCCAGCATTTT.

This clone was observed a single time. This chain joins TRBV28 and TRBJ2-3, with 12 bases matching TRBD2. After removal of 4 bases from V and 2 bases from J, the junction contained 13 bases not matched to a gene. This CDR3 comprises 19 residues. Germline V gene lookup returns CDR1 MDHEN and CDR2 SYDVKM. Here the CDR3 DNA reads TGTGCCAGCAGTTCGCCTCTAGCGGGGGGGCCGTTCAACACAGATACGCAGTATTTT. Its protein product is CASSSPLAGGPFNTDTQYF.

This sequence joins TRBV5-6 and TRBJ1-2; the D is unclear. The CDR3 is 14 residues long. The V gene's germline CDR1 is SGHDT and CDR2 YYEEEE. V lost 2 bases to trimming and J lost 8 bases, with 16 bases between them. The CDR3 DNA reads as TGTGCCAGCAGCTTCGGTTCCTTTTACGAAGGCTACACCTTC. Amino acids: CASSFGSFYEGYTF.

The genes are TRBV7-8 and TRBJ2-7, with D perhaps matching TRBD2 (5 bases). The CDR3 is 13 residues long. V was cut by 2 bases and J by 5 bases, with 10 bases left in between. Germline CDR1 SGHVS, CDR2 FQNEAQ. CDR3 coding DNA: TGTGCCAGCAGCTTACCGAGGGTGCACGAGCAGTACTTC. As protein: CASSLPRVHEQYF.

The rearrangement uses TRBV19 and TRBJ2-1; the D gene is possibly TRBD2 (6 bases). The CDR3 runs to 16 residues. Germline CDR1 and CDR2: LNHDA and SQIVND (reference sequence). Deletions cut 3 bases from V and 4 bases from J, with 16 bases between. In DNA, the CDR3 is TGTGCCAGTAGTATTCAGGGACTTGACCTATACAATGAGCAGTTCTTC. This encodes CASSIQGLDLYNEQFF. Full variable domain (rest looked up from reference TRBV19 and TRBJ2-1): DGGITQSPKYLFRKEGQNVTLSCEQNLNHDAMYWYRQDPGQGLRLIYYSQIVNDFQKGDIAEGYSVSREKKESFPLTVTSAQKNPTAFYLCASSIQGLDLYNEQFFGPGTRLTVL.

CDR3 residues: CASSPGWGGTRGNIQYF. The CDR3 DNA sequence: TGTGCCAGCAGCCCAGGCTGGGGGGGAACAAGGGGAAACATTCAGTACTTC. The chain is built from TRBV9 and TRBJ2-4; 7 bases are a match to TRBD2. Germline CDR1 and CDR2: SGDLS and YYNGEE. This CDR3 contains 17 residues. V lost 4 bases to trimming and J lost 6 bases; unmatched junction nucleotides: 16.

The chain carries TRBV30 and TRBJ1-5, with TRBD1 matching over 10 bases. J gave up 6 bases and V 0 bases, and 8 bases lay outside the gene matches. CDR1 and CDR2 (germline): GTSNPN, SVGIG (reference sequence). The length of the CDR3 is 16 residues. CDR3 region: CAWSVGWGQGIQPQHF. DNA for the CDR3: TGTGCCTGGAGTGTAGGATGGGGACAGGGGATTCAGCCCCAGCATTTT.

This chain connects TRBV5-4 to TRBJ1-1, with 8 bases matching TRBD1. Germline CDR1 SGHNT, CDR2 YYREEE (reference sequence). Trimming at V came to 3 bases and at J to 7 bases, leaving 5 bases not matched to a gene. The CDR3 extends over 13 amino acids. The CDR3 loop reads CASSSDGTGEAFF. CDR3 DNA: TGTGCCAGCAGCTCAGACGGGACAGGTGAAGCTTTCTTT.

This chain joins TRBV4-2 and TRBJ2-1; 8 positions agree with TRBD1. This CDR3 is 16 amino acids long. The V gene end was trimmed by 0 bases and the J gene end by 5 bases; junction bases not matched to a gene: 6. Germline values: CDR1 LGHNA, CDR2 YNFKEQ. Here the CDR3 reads CASSQEMDRAHNEQFF. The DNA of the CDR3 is TGTGCCAGCAGCCAAGAAATGGACAGGGCACACAATGAGCAGTTCTTC.

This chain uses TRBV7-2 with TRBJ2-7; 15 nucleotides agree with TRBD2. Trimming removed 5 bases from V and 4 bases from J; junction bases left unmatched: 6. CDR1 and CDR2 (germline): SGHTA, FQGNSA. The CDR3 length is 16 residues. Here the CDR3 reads CASSPGTSGRRYEQYF. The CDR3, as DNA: TGTGCCAGCAGCCCTGGGACTAGCGGGAGGAGGTACGAGCAGTACTTC.